The 15 T cell receptor beta chains presented below share a single source sample, sequenced in a study of technical replicates of blood from a few donors. Profiled with immunoSEQ multiplex PCR; TCRdb holds only in-frame clones, not every one. Among approximately 87,000 clones, roughly 94% were seen once, and the ten largest hold 0.26%. Sequenced: T cells isolated from PBMCs. These receptors came from a human donor in good health.

This chain links TRBV5-1 with TRBJ1-5; 9 positions match TRBD1. Per germline, CDR1 SGHRS and CDR2 YFSETQ. The CDR3 is made up of 19 amino acids. V was clipped by 2 bases and J by 4 bases; unmatched bases: 16. CDR3 sequence reads: CASSLGYGTGSAANQPQHF. For the CDR3, the DNA is TGCGCCAGCAGCTTAGGGTACGGGACAGGGTCAGCGGCGAATCAGCCCCAGCATTTT.

The chain combines TRBV7-5 with TRBJ1-3; whether TRBD1, the table's D call, matches the DNA was not checked. TRBV7-5 is a pseudogene segment. The CDR3 extends over 18 amino acids. Here the CDR3 DNA reads TGTGTCAGAAGCTTGGCCACTCCCACAGGGGTCCCTGGAAACACCATATATTTT. Protein: CVRSLATPTGVPGNTIYF.

This clone was detected only once. This sequence joins TRBV5-1 and TRBJ2-5, with D possibly matching TRBD1 (6 bases). This CDR3 has 15 amino acids. CDR1 is SGHRS and CDR2 is YFSETQ in the germline V gene. V was cut by 2 bases and J by 3 bases, with 14 bases left in between. DNA for the CDR3: TGCGCCAGCAGCTTAGGCAAGACAGGAGAAGAGACCCAGTACTTC. Translation gives CASSLGKTGEETQYF. Full variable domain (remainder filled in from reference TRBV5-1 and TRBJ2-5): KAGVTQTPRYLIKTRGQQVTLSCSPISGHRSVSWYQQTPGQGLQFLFEYFSETQRNKGNFPGRFSGRQFSNSRSEMNVSTLELGDSALYLCASSLGKTGEETQYFGPGTRLLVL.

The chain is built from TRBV5-1 and TRBJ2-7; 7 nucleotides align to TRBD1. The CDR3 is made up of 15 amino acids. CDR1 SGHRS and CDR2 YFSETQ come from the germline V gene. V was clipped by 4 bases and J by 0 bases; unmatched bases: 7. DNA of the CDR3: TGCGCCAGCAGCGAAGCAGGGGGTCGCTCCTACGAGCAGTACTTC. It is translated as CASSEAGGRSYEQYF.

V and J are TRBV28 and TRBJ2-5, with D perhaps matching TRBD2 (6 bases). The CDR3 consists of 13 residues. Trimming pared 2 bases from V and 5 bases from J, leaving 9 bases between. Germline V gene sequence: CDR1 MDHEN, CDR2 SYDVKM. CDR3 nucleotides: TGTGCCAGCAGTTTAGGTGGGAGGGAGACCCAGTACTTC. Protein product: CASSLGGRETQYF.

The chain has TRBV4-2 and TRBJ2-6; 7 bases align to TRBD2. V lost 1 base and J lost 0; bases outside the gene matches: 0. Germline V gene data show CDR1 as LGHNA and CDR2 as YNFKEQ. The CDR3 is 16 residues long. This chain's CDR3 is CASSQAGGSGANVLTF. The DNA for the CDR3 is TGTGCCAGCAGCCAAGCGGGGGGCTCTGGGGCCAACGTCCTGACTTTC.

This clone was observed once. The gene calls are TRBV6-1 and TRBJ1-1; weak D call: TRBD1 (5 bases). The length of the CDR3 is 13 residues. V lost 6 bases and J 1 base, leaving 9 bases between the germline ends. Looked up from germline, CDR1 is MNHNS and CDR2 is SASEGT. CDR3 region: CASRGGTNTEAFF. CDR3 bases: TGTGCCAGCAGGGGAGGGACGAACACTGAAGCTTTCTTT.

The rearrangement links TRBV19 to TRBJ2-1; 8 bases are shared with TRBD2. With V trimmed by 5 bases and J by 6 bases, 15 bases remained unmatched. Per the germline V gene, CDR1 is LNHDA and CDR2 is SQIVND (reference sequence). The CDR3 is 17 amino acids. Written as DNA, the CDR3 is TGTGCCAGTAGTGAAGACGTCTTACGGGGGGGAATCAATGAGCAGTTCTTC. Its protein is CASSEDVLRGGINEQFF.

The V gene is TRBV19, the J gene TRBJ2-5; TRBD1 aligns across 7 bases. There are 14 residues in the CDR3. Germline CDR1 and CDR2: LNHDA and SQIVND (reference sequence). The junction had 5 bases not matched to a gene; V was cut back by 4 bases and J by 3 bases. The CDR3 spells CASSTTQGEETQYF. The CDR3 region has the DNA TGTGCCAGTAGTACTACGCAGGGGGAAGAGACCCAGTACTTC.

The rearrangement joins TRBV5-1 to TRBJ2-1; D might be TRBD2 (5 bases). V was trimmed by 4 bases and J by 6 bases, leaving 14 bases between them. Germline V gene data show CDR1 as SGHRS and CDR2 as YFSETQ. The CDR3 extends over 14 amino acids. CDR3 nucleotides: TGCGCCAGCAGCCTCCTAAGCGGTTCCAATGAGCAGTTCTTC. It specifies CASSLLSGSNEQFF.

The J gene is TRBJ1-4, the V gene TRBV4-1, with TRBD1 matching 10 bases. The CDR3 is 17 residues long. The trim removed 1 base at V and 8 bases at J, leaving 10 bases unmatched. Germline V lookup: CDR1 MGHRA, CDR2 YSYEKL. The CDR3: CASSQADRGRAGEKLFF. CDR3 coding DNA: TGCGCCAGCAGCCAAGCTGACAGGGGGCGCGCGGGCGAAAAACTGTTTTTT.

This chain links TRBV4-1 with TRBJ2-5; D is uncertain. The germline V gene has CDR1 MGHRA and CDR2 YSYEKL. V was clipped by 3 bases and J by 10 bases, with 21 bases between them. The CDR3 runs to 15 residues. The CDR3, as DNA: TGCGCCAGCAGCCAGGTCATTGGCGAGCGCCCTGGCCAGTACTTC. This translates into CASSQVIGERPGQYF.

The chain uses TRBV2 and TRBJ1-1; D unresolved. Deletions cut 9 bases from V and 4 bases from J, with 12 bases between. Per germline, CDR1 SNHLY and CDR2 FYNNEI. This CDR3 region has 12 residues. CDR3 in amino acids: CARRGQATEAFF. DNA of the CDR3: TGTGCCAGGAGAGGGCAGGCCACTGAAGCTTTCTTT. The entire variable domain, with the rest obtained from reference TRBV2 and TRBJ1-1, is as follows: EPEVTQTPSHQVTQMGQEVILRCVPISNHLYFYWYRQILGQKVEFLVSFYNNEISEKSEIFDDQFSVERPDGSNFTLKIRSTKLEDSAMYFCARRGQATEAFFGQGTRLTVV.

This chain connects TRBV6-5 to TRBJ1-5; the D gene is possibly TRBD1 (5 bases). The CDR3 extends over 14 amino acids. The V gene's germline CDR1 is MNHEY and CDR2 SVGAGI. The ends were cut back, 8 bases at V and 3 bases at J, with 14 bases in the middle. Written as DNA, the CDR3 is TGTGCCAGCTGCGATAGGGGAAACAATCAGCCCCAGCATTTT. Protein: CASCDRGNNQPQHF.

The chain uses TRBV7-9 and TRBJ2-3; 8 nucleotides align to TRBD1. The CDR3 is 15 residues long. CDR1 is SEHNR and CDR2 is FQNEAQ in the germline V gene (reference sequence). Trimming at V came to 5 bases and at J to 4 bases, leaving 8 bases not matched to a gene. The CDR3 loop is CASSPRQGRSDTQYF. CDR3 in DNA: TGTGCCAGCAGCCCTCGACAGGGGAGGTCAGATACGCAGTATTTT. Variable domain in full (rest from reference TRBV7-9 and TRBJ2-3): DTGVSQNPRHKITKRGQNVTFRCDPISEHNRLYWYRQTLGQGPEFLTYFQNEAQLEKSRLLSDRFSAERPKGSFSTLEIQRTEQGDSAMYLCASSPRQGRSDTQYFGPGTRLTVL.